The entry below gives a single T cell receptor beta chain sequence along with its context. 13 Jbeta primers and 60 Vbeta primers were used for the PCR. Method: immunoSEQ multiplex PCR; TCRdb's copy keeps in-frame clones and lacks some. The sample lists some 130,000 clones; roughly 80% were seen once. The sample is drawn from a study of cytomegalovirus exposure and HLA in healthy donors. Germline V lookup: CDR1 LNHDA, CDR2 SQIVND (reference sequence). V was pared by 4 bases and J by 0 bases, with 0 bases of the junction left unmatched. The CDR3 extends over 13 amino acids. This sequence was found in a man between 18 and 29 years old in good health and CMV-seronegative. V usage is TRBV19 and J usage is TRBJ2-7; 7 nucleotides match TRBD1. Specimen: PBMCs. The CDR3 loop reads CASSRDSSYEQYF. The CDR3 DNA follows: TGTGCCAGTAGTAGGGACAGCTCCTACGAGCAGTACTTC.